This T cell receptor beta chain was retrieved from a study of T cells after yellow fever vaccination. The 5'RACE template-switching step produced TCR cDNA and added a universal primer site and UMIs. TCRdb reprocessed the 5' RACE reads via MiXCR and lists one record per CDR3 protein. The repertoire holds 250,000 to 350,000 distinct CDR3 sequences, approximately 4.3% seen once, with roughly 21% in the top ten. Germline CDR1 SEHNR, CDR2 FQNEAQ (reference sequence). V was trimmed by 0 bases and J by 3 bases, leaving 3 bases between them. This CDR3 has 13 residues. The origin of this receptor is a man in his late teens or twenties who received the YFV17D yellow fever vaccine. The rearrangement uses TRBV7-9 and TRBJ1-3, with D uncertain. Sequenced material: PBMCs, taken 15 days after the yellow fever booster vaccination. The CDR3 loop reads CASSLALGNTIYF. The CDR3 DNA reads as TGTGCCAGCAGCTTAGCGCTTGGAAACACCATATATTTT.